The following is a TCR beta chain sequence with its context. CDR1 and CDR2 from the germline V gene are MDHEN and SYDVKM. The CDR3 runs to 12 residues. This specimen comes from a study of memory CD4+ T cells and cytomegalovirus serostatus. TCRdb's table, derived via immunoSEQ multiplex PCR, lists solely in-frame clones and lacks some. The sample includes approximately 40,000 clones, around 80% of them seen just once. The sort gate was single viable CD3+CD4+CD8-CD45RO+ cells for memory CD4+ T cells. The V and J genes are TRBV28 and TRBJ2-5; a weak D match, TRBD2 (5 bases). The J call may be faulty, since TRBJ2-7 better matches the DNA end. The specimen was memory CD4+ T cells from blood. The sequence came from an adult in good health and CMV-seronegative. The CDR3 loop is CASQRSGYEQYF. CDR3 DNA sequence: TGTGCCAGCCAGCGGTCGGGCTACGAGCAGTACTTC.